This paragraph reports one T cell receptor (beta chain). The CDR3 length is 15 residues. The junction had 8 bases not matched to a gene; V was cut back by 6 bases and J by 4 bases. The germline V gene encodes CDR1 SGHRS and CDR2 YFSETQ. The sample originates from a study of blood T cell repertoires in COVID-19. In the study overall: Material from acute and convalescent COVID-19 was sourced from the United States, Italy and Spain. PBMCs, B-cell-depleted T cells, or T cells provided the cDNA or gDNA that made up the material.

The data were produced by immunoSEQ multiplex PCR, yet TCRdb's version contains in-frame clones alone and is incomplete. The data hold 190,000 or so clones, with approximately 85% observed a single time. Participant-reported clinical history was the basis for cohort assignment. What the recovered Cohort 3 donors had was two negative PCRs, clearance, or symptom resolution. Sequencing was carried out using PBMCs or T cells enriched from blood (not recorded which). This TCR derives from a man aged 35 to 55 who had recovered from COVID-19. The genes are TRBV5-1 and TRBJ2-3, with 10 positions matching TRBD2. The CDR3, as DNA: TGCGCCAGCACAGGGCTAGCGGGAGCTTCAGATACGCAGTATTTT. Amino acids: CASTGLAGASDTQYF.